This record concerns one T cell receptor (beta chain) sequence. Its antigen remains unidentified. The entry originates in a study of T cell responses to AZD1222 COVID-19 vaccine. Study-level findings and limits: Spike was spanned by vaccine-associated CD4 TCRs, which were dominant at 160-218 and 743-854. In a largely white British group with more females than males, clonal diversity was possibly underestimated. Scientists sampled the repertoires only once the peak T cell response had passed.

Clones were read by immunoSEQ multiplex PCR, and TCRdb kept only the in-frame ones, dropping some. The data show around 26,000 clones, about nine tenths seen once. V was cut by 1 base and J by 3 bases, with 16 bases left in between. CDR1 is LGHNA, CDR2 YSLEER, per germline. The CDR3 is made up of 16 amino acids. The specimen comprised peripheral blood, sampled 28 days after the second AZD1222 dose. The V and J genes are TRBV4-3 and TRBJ2-7, with a weak D call TRBD1 (7 bases). This clonotype originated in an adult who received the AZD1222 COVID-19 vaccine. The chain's CDR3 is CASSQGPDQGGYEQYF. For the CDR3, the DNA is TGCGCCAGCAGCCAAGGCCCCGACCAGGGGGGCTACGAGCAGTACTTC.